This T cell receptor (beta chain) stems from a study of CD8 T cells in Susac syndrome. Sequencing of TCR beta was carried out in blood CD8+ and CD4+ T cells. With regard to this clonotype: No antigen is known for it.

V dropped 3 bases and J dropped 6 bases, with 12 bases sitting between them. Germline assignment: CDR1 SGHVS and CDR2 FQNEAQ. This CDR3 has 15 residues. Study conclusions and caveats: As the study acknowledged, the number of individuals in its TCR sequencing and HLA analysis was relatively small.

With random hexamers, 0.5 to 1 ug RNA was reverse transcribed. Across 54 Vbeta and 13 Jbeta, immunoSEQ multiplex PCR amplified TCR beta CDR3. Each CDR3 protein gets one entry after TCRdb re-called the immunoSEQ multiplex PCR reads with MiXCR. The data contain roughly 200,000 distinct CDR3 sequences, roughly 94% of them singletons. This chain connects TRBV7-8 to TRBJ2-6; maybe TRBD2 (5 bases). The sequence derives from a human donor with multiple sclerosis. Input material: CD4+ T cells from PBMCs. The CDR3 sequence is CASSFRGFEANVLTF. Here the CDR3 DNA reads TGTGCCAGCAGCTTCAGAGGGTTTGAGGCCAACGTCCTGACTTTC.